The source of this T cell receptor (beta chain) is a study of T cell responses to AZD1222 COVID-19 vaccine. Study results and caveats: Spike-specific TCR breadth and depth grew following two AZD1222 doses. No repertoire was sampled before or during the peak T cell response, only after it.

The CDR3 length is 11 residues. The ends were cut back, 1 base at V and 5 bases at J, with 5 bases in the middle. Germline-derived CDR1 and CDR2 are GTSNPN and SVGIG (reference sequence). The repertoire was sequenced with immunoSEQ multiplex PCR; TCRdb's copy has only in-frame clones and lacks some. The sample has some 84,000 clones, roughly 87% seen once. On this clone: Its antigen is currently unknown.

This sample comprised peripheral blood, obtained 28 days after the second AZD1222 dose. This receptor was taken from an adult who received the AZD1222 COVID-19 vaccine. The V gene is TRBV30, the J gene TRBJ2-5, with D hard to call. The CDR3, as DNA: TGTGCCTGGAGTGGTGCGGAGACCCAGTACTTC. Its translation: CAWSGAETQYF.